The rows below give T cell receptor beta chains drawn from one sample of a study of response to subunit inactivated influenza vaccine. TCRdb passed the RT-PCR reads through MiXCR, listing each CDR3 protein once. The data show about 520,000 distinct CDR3 sequences, roughly 7.9% seen once. Sequenced here: PBMCs from blood, sampled 23 months after vaccination. Receptors were obtained from a man in his fifties or sixties who received an inactivated influenza vaccine. Each CDR3 is given with its conserved first and last residue. A D gene is named only where the DNA matches it firmly. Rows give clone size only sometimes, using once, few, many, or a class for an expanded clone.

D gene: TRBD2
V gene: TRBV20-1
J gene: TRBJ2-1
clone size: -
CDR3 DNA: TGCTGTGCTAGAGATACTAGCGGCAGTGCCTTTTATAATCAGCAGTTCTTC
CDR3 protein: CCARDTSGSAFYNQQFF

D gene: -
V gene: TRBV7-9
J gene: TRBJ2-1
clone size: many
CDR3 DNA: TGTGCCAGCAGCTTAGAAAGGTACAATGAGCAGTTCTTC
CDR3 protein: CASSLERYNEQFF

D gene: -
V gene: TRBV29-1
J gene: TRBJ1-3
clone size: -
CDR3 DNA: TGCAGCGTTGAAGGGCCAGGGACTGGAAACACCATATATTTT
CDR3 protein: CSVEGPGTGNTIYF

D gene: TRBD1
V gene: TRBV7-2
J gene: TRBJ2-3
clone size: few
CDR3 DNA: TGTGCCAGCAGCGACAGGGACAGCTCAATTACAGATACGCAGTATTTT
CDR3 protein: CASSDRDSSITDTQYF

D gene: TRBD1
V gene: TRBV29-1
J gene: TRBJ2-3
clone size: -
CDR3 DNA: TGCAGCGTAGATGGACAGGTTGGAAGCACAGATACGCAGTATTTT
CDR3 protein: CSVDGQVGSTDTQYF

D gene: -
V gene: TRBV7-9
J gene: TRBJ1-1
clone size: few
CDR3 DNA: TGTGCCAGCAGCTACTACTCGGACAGGAACACTGAAGCTTTCTTT
CDR3 protein: CASSYYSDRNTEAFF

D gene: TRBD2
V gene: TRBV6-2/TRBV6-3
J gene: TRBJ2-5
clone size: many
CDR3 DNA: TGTGCCAGCAGAAGACTAGCGGGACAAGAGACCCAGTACTTC
CDR3 protein: CASRRLAGQETQYF

D gene: -
V gene: TRBV20-1
J gene: TRBJ2-1
clone size: many
CDR3 DNA: TGCAGTGCTAGCTGGGGGAACTCCTACAATGAGCAGTTCTTC
CDR3 protein: CSASWGNSYNEQFF

D gene: -
V gene: TRBV5-1
J gene: TRBJ2-1
clone size: -
CDR3 DNA: TGCGCCAGCAGCTTGGCTGCTAAATCCTACAATGAGCAGTTCTTC
CDR3 protein: CASSLAAKSYNEQFF

D gene: TRBD1
V gene: TRBV29-1
J gene: TRBJ1-2
clone size: -
CDR3 DNA: TGCAGCTTCAAACACACAGGGGCAGACTACACCTTC
CDR3 protein: CSFKHTGADYTF

D gene: -
V gene: TRBV15
J gene: TRBJ2-1
clone size: -
CDR3 DNA: TGTGCCACCAGCAGAGTTGACGCGGGACTCTCCTACAATGAGCAGTTCTTC
CDR3 protein: CATSRVDAGLSYNEQFF

D gene: -
V gene: TRBV11-3
J gene: TRBJ2-1
clone size: -
CDR3 DNA: TGTGCCAGCAGCCGCCGCGTCGGTGAGCAGTTCTTC
CDR3 protein: CASSRRVGEQFF

D gene: -
V gene: TRBV7-8
J gene: TRBJ2-6
clone size: few
CDR3 DNA: TGTGCCAGCAGCGCACAGGGAACTGGGGCCAACGTCCTGACTTTC
CDR3 protein: CASSAQGTGANVLTF

D gene: -
V gene: TRBV30
J gene: TRBJ2-2
clone size: -
CDR3 DNA: TGTGCCTGGAGTCAGGGGACTCACGGGGAGCTGTTTTTT
CDR3 protein: CAWSQGTHGELFF

D gene: TRBD1
V gene: TRBV15
J gene: TRBJ2-1
clone size: few
CDR3 DNA: TGTGCCACCAGCAGAGATTGGACAGGGGGTATCCGCTACAATGAGCAGTTCTTC
CDR3 protein: CATSRDWTGGIRYNEQFF

D gene: -
V gene: TRBV6-1
J gene: TRBJ2-5
clone size: -
CDR3 DNA: TGTGCCAGCAGCCGCCGGGGCGGATGGGATCAAGAGACCCAGTACTTC
CDR3 protein: CASSRRGGWDQETQYF

D gene: -
V gene: TRBV20-1
J gene: TRBJ2-5
clone size: many
CDR3 DNA: TGCAGTGCTAGAGATCAGGAGACCCAGTACTTC
CDR3 protein: CSARDQETQYF

D gene: -
V gene: TRBV20-1
J gene: TRBJ2-1
clone size: many
CDR3 DNA: TGCAGTGCTAGAGATCTACGGGGGACGTACAATGAGCAGTTCTTC
CDR3 protein: CSARDLRGTYNEQFF

D gene: -
V gene: TRBV15
J gene: TRBJ2-7
clone size: -
CDR3 DNA: TGTGCCACCAGCAGAGATTGGGGCGAGCAGTACTTC
CDR3 protein: CATSRDWGEQYF

D gene: TRBD1
V gene: TRBV20-1
J gene: TRBJ2-3
clone size: many
CDR3 DNA: TGCAGTGCTCTGCCGTGGACAGGGAGCACAGATACGCAGTATTTT
CDR3 protein: CSALPWTGSTDTQYF

D gene: -
V gene: TRBV12-5
J gene: TRBJ2-1
clone size: few
CDR3 DNA: TGTGCTAGTGAGAACAGCTCCTACAATGAGCAGTTCTTC
CDR3 protein: CASENSSYNEQFF

D gene: -
V gene: TRBV7-2
J gene: TRBJ2-7
clone size: many
CDR3 DNA: TGTGCCAGCAGCTTAGCGGGCTGGGGGACGGAGCAGTACTTC
CDR3 protein: CASSLAGWGTEQYF

D gene: -
V gene: TRBV6-2/TRBV6-3
J gene: TRBJ1-2
clone size: -
CDR3 DNA: TGTGCCAGCAGGTGGACAGTCTTGGGGCCTAACTATGGCTACACCTTC
CDR3 protein: CASRWTVLGPNYGYTF

D gene: TRBD1
V gene: TRBV28
J gene: TRBJ2-1
clone size: few
CDR3 DNA: TGTGCCAGCAGTTTACAGGGGGCACAGGAGCAGTTCTTC
CDR3 protein: CASSLQGAQEQFF

D gene: TRBD2
V gene: TRBV4-3
J gene: TRBJ2-7
clone size: few
CDR3 DNA: TGCGCCAGCAGCCAAGAGGGCGGGAGGGCCTACGAGCAGTACTTC
CDR3 protein: CASSQEGGRAYEQYF

D gene: -
V gene: TRBV7-9
J gene: TRBJ1-3
clone size: few
CDR3 DNA: TGTGCCAGCAGTTCATCCGGGTTCTCTGGAAACACCATATATTTT
CDR3 protein: CASSSSGFSGNTIYF

D gene: -
V gene: TRBV3-1
J gene: TRBJ2-7
clone size: many
CDR3 DNA: TGTGCCAGCAGCAAAGGACTTTACGAGCAGTACTTC
CDR3 protein: CASSKGLYEQYF

D gene: -
V gene: TRBV5-6
J gene: TRBJ2-7
clone size: few
CDR3 DNA: TGTGCCAGCAGCTTGGAAGAGGCAGGGGATAACTACGAGCAGTACTTC
CDR3 protein: CASSLEEAGDNYEQYF

D gene: -
V gene: TRBV2
J gene: TRBJ1-2
clone size: few
CDR3 DNA: TGTGCCAGCAGTGGGGGAGGGAGGAGTTTCTATGGCTACACCTTC
CDR3 protein: CASSGGGRSFYGYTF

D gene: TRBD1
V gene: TRBV13
J gene: TRBJ2-7
clone size: -
CDR3 DNA: TGTGCCAGCAGCTTATTTAGGGACAGGGGTAAATACGAGCAGTACTTC
CDR3 protein: CASSLFRDRGKYEQYF

D gene: -
V gene: TRBV6-5
J gene: TRBJ2-6
clone size: -
CDR3 DNA: TGTGCCAGTGGGGTCGGGGCCAACGTCCTGACTTTC
CDR3 protein: CASGVGANVLTF

D gene: TRBD1
V gene: TRBV12-3/TRBV12-4
J gene: TRBJ2-5
clone size: few
CDR3 DNA: TGTGCCAGCAGTTTTTCTGGACAGGGTGGGACCCAGTACTTC
CDR3 protein: CASSFSGQGGTQYF

D gene: -
V gene: TRBV7-2
J gene: TRBJ2-1
clone size: few
CDR3 DNA: TGTGCCAGCAGCCCCTCCGGACAGTACTACAATGAGCAGTTCTTC
CDR3 protein: CASSPSGQYYNEQFF

D gene: -
V gene: TRBV6-5
J gene: TRBJ2-2
clone size: few
CDR3 DNA: TGTGCCAGCAGTTACTCGATATCGCGGGCGTTTGCGAACACCGGGGAGCTGTTTTTT
CDR3 protein: CASSYSISRAFANTGELFF

D gene: TRBD2
V gene: TRBV12-3/TRBV12-4
J gene: TRBJ2-3
clone size: -
CDR3 DNA: TGTGCCAGCAAACCGGGACTAGCGAGTCCGTCTACGCAGTATTTT
CDR3 protein: CASKPGLASPSTQYF

D gene: -
V gene: TRBV20-1
J gene: TRBJ1-1
clone size: few
CDR3 DNA: TGCAGTGCTAGAGGGGGATTTTTGGAGGGTAGGGACTGGAACACTGAAGCTTTCTTT
CDR3 protein: CSARGGFLEGRDWNTEAFF

D gene: -
V gene: TRBV20-1
J gene: TRBJ2-7
clone size: many
CDR3 DNA: TGCAGTGCTCAATTCTCAACCGAGCAGTACTTC
CDR3 protein: CSAQFSTEQYF

D gene: -
V gene: TRBV29-1
J gene: TRBJ2-5
clone size: -
CDR3 DNA: TGCAGCGTTGCTGGGAACTTGGAGACCCAGTACTTC
CDR3 protein: CSVAGNLETQYF

D gene: -
V gene: TRBV7-9
J gene: TRBJ1-4
clone size: many
CDR3 DNA: TGTGCCAGCAGCTACACAGCGTATAGTGAAAAACTGTTTTTT
CDR3 protein: CASSYTAYSEKLFF

D gene: -
V gene: TRBV28
J gene: TRBJ2-7
clone size: many
CDR3 DNA: TGTGCCAGCAGTTTCCCAGGGGCGAATGGCTACGAGCAGTACTTC
CDR3 protein: CASSFPGANGYEQYF

D gene: TRBD1
V gene: TRBV10-3
J gene: TRBJ2-6
clone size: few
CDR3 DNA: TGTGCCTCGCGGACAGGGGCTATCTCTGGGGCCAACGTCCTGACTTTC
CDR3 protein: CASRTGAISGANVLTF

D gene: -
V gene: TRBV12-3/TRBV12-4
J gene: TRBJ2-3
clone size: many
CDR3 DNA: TGTGCCAGCAGTGACGGGACGGTCACAGATACGCAGTATTTT
CDR3 protein: CASSDGTVTDTQYF

D gene: -
V gene: TRBV6-2/TRBV6-3
J gene: TRBJ1-2
clone size: -
CDR3 DNA: TGTGCCAGCAGTCCGCTTCTCGGGGGCTACACCTTC
CDR3 protein: CASSPLLGGYTF

D gene: TRBD1
V gene: TRBV6-2/TRBV6-3
J gene: TRBJ1-1
clone size: few
CDR3 DNA: TGTGCCAGCAGTTCACCTCACAGGGGTTGGACTGAAGCTTTCTTT
CDR3 protein: CASSSPHRGWTEAFF

D gene: -
V gene: TRBV4-2
J gene: TRBJ2-6
clone size: few
CDR3 DNA: TGTGCCAGCAGCCAGGAGCAGGGGACCTTCGTCCTGACTTTC
CDR3 protein: CASSQEQGTFVLTF

D gene: -
V gene: TRBV6-2/TRBV6-3
J gene: TRBJ1-5
clone size: -
CDR3 DNA: TGTGCCAGCAGTTACGTAGTTGGGGGCAGCCAGCCCCAGCATTTT
CDR3 protein: CASSYVVGGSQPQHF

D gene: TRBD1
V gene: TRBV7-7
J gene: TRBJ2-2
clone size: -
CDR3 DNA: TGTGCCAGCAGCCCCCGGGGGGACAGGGGTAACACCGGGGAGCTGTTTTTT
CDR3 protein: CASSPRGDRGNTGELFF

D gene: -
V gene: TRBV15
J gene: TRBJ1-4
clone size: few
CDR3 DNA: TGTGCCACCAGCAGAGATGGTATGGGGGTGAGGTTTGAAAAACTGTTTTTT
CDR3 protein: CATSRDGMGVRFEKLFF

D gene: TRBD2
V gene: TRBV12-3/TRBV12-4
J gene: TRBJ2-7
clone size: few
CDR3 DNA: TGTGCCAGCAGTTTTCTTATTCAGCGGGAGGGCACGGGGCAGTACTTC
CDR3 protein: CASSFLIQREGTGQYF

D gene: -
V gene: TRBV4-3
J gene: TRBJ1-5
clone size: few
CDR3 DNA: TGCGCCAGCAGCCAAGGGACGAGGCAGCCCCAGCATTTT
CDR3 protein: CASSQGTRQPQHF

D gene: -
V gene: TRBV28
J gene: TRBJ2-7
clone size: few
CDR3 DNA: TGTGCCAGCAGTCTTGGGGGCGCGAACTCCTACGAGCAGTACTTC
CDR3 protein: CASSLGGANSYEQYF

D gene: -
V gene: TRBV7-2
J gene: TRBJ2-1
clone size: few
CDR3 DNA: TGTGCCAGCAGCTCGAAGACTACCTACAATGAGCAGTTCTTC
CDR3 protein: CASSSKTTYNEQFF

D gene: TRBD1
V gene: TRBV5-5
J gene: TRBJ2-1
clone size: many
CDR3 DNA: TGTGCCAGCAGCTTAGAACAGGGGGCCTACAATGAGCAGTTCTTC
CDR3 protein: CASSLEQGAYNEQFF

D gene: -
V gene: TRBV4-3
J gene: TRBJ1-2
clone size: few
CDR3 DNA: TGCGCCAGCAGCCAAGAGGGAACGTTTAACTATGGCTACACCTTC
CDR3 protein: CASSQEGTFNYGYTF

D gene: -
V gene: TRBV29-1
J gene: TRBJ1-4
clone size: -
CDR3 DNA: TGCAGCACCTGGACAGCCAATGAAAAACTGTTTTTT
CDR3 protein: CSTWTANEKLFF

D gene: TRBD1
V gene: TRBV5-1
J gene: TRBJ1-4
clone size: many
CDR3 DNA: TGCGCCAGCAGCTGGGACAGTGTCGAAGAAAAACTGTTTTTT
CDR3 protein: CASSWDSVEEKLFF

D gene: -
V gene: TRBV20-1
J gene: TRBJ2-3
clone size: many
CDR3 DNA: TGCAGTGCAAGTAGCGGAGCTGACACAGATACGCAGTATTTT
CDR3 protein: CSASSGADTDTQYF

D gene: -
V gene: TRBV6-1
J gene: TRBJ1-5
clone size: -
CDR3 DNA: TGTGCCAGCAGTGAAGTAGCTGGGCAGGGCCGGAAGGCCCAGCATTTT
CDR3 protein: CASSEVAGQGRKAQHF

D gene: -
V gene: TRBV20-1
J gene: TRBJ2-5
clone size: -
CDR3 DNA: TGCAGTGCTAGAGACGAAGGAGGGGAGACCCAGTACTTC
CDR3 protein: CSARDEGGETQYF